The clone carrying this T cell receptor (beta chain) was counted many times. Antigen: not known. This sample stems from a study of response to subunit inactivated influenza vaccine. Whole-study results and caveats: Each seasonal influenza vaccination, the authors suggested, recruits few new T cells.

TCRdb reprocessed the RT-PCR reads via MiXCR and lists one record per CDR3 protein. The sample has more than 450,000 distinct CDR3 sequences, approximately 7.1% seen once. The V end lost 2 bases, the J end lost 2 bases, and 6 bases lay between the germline ends. The CDR3 loop spans 13 amino acids. CDR1 KGHDR and CDR2 SFDVKD come from the germline V gene. The chain couples TRBV24-1 to TRBJ2-7; D uncertain. The sequencing used PBMCs from blood, collected less than 25 months after vaccination. The sequence derives from a man in his fifties or sixties who received an inactivated influenza vaccine. Here the CDR3 DNA reads TGTGCCACCAGTGATTCAGACACCTACGAGCAGTACTTC. This codes for CATSDSDTYEQYF.